This T cell receptor (beta chain) was captured by sequencing in a study of T cell responses to AZD1222 COVID-19 vaccine. The wider study: It was second doses at about 4 or about 12 weeks that were pooled. Notes on the study in general: Spike-specific TCR breadth and depth both grew after two AZD1222 doses. Just a handful of AZD1222 recipients were seropositive at baseline.

Some clones are missing from TCRdb's copy, which holds only in-frame ones; the method was immunoSEQ multiplex PCR. This sample carries 120,000 or so clones, 70% to 90% of them seen once, and the ten largest clones take around 6.2%. Concerning this clone itself: The target antigen is unknown.

V was clipped by 7 bases and J by 0 bases; unmatched bases: 2. The CDR3 totals 13 residues. The V call is TRBV12-3 or TRBV12-4, the J call TRBJ2-7, with TRBD1 matching over 8 bases. The TCR originated in an adult in good health. Sequencing was performed on peripheral blood, taken on day 0 of AZD1222 vaccination. DNA for the CDR3: TGTGCCAGCATGACAGGGGACTCCTACGAGCAGTACTTC. Residues: CASMTGDSYEQYF.